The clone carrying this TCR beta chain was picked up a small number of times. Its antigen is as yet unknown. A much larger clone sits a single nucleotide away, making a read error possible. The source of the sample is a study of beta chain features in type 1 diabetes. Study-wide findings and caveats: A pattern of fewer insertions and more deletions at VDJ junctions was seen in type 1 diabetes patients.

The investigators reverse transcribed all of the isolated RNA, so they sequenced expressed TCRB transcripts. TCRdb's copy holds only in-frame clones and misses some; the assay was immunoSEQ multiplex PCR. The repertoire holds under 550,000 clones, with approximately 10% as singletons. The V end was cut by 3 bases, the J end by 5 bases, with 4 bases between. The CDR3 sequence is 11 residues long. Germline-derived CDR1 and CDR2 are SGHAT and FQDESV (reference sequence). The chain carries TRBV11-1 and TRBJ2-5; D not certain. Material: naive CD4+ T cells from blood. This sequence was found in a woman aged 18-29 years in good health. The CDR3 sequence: CASSLDETQYF. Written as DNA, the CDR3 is TGTGCCAGCAGCTTGGATGAGACCCAGTACTTC.